A selection of T cell receptor beta chains follows, all from one sample in a study of blood T cell repertoires in COVID-19. Data came from immunoSEQ multiplex PCR; TCRdb stores just in-frame clones and leaves some out. Of 200,000 to 250,000 clones in the sample, about 82% are singletons; the top ten hold about 10%. Sequencing was performed on peripheral blood. All receptors derive from a woman at least 80 years old with acute or convalescent COVID-19. Each CDR3 is given with its conserved first and last residue. The D gene is left open where the match is weak. Expanded clones are given a class, and other clones once, few, many or no size at all.

V gene: TRBV27; clone size: NA; J gene: TRBJ2-1; D gene: TRBD2; CDR3 DNA: TGTGCCAGCAGTTCATCCGGGACTAGCGCTTACAATGAGCAGTTCTTC; CDR3 protein: CASSSSGTSAYNEQFF
V gene: TRBV7-2; clone size: few; J gene: TRBJ2-5; D gene: NA; CDR3 DNA: TGTGCCAGCAGCTTAGTTGGGCAGGGCCAAGAGACCCAGTACTTC; CDR3 protein: CASSLVGQGQETQYF
V gene: TRBV4-1; clone size: NA; J gene: TRBJ2-5; D gene: TRBD2; CDR3 DNA: TGCGCCAGCAGCATACTCGGGACTAGCGGATTCCAAGAGACCCAGTACTTC; CDR3 protein: CASSILGTSGFQETQYF
V gene: TRBV5-6; clone size: NA; J gene: TRBJ2-3; D gene: TRBD1; CDR3 DNA: TGTGCCAGCAGCCCGGGGGGCGGACAGGGGGCATATACGCAGTATTTT; CDR3 protein: CASSPGGGQGAYTQYF
V gene: TRBV2; clone size: NA; J gene: TRBJ2-2; D gene: TRBD2; CDR3 DNA: TGTGCCAGCAACTGGGAGGGGAGGACCGGGGAGCTGTTTTTT; CDR3 protein: CASNWEGRTGELFF
V gene: TRBV19; clone size: NA; J gene: TRBJ2-2; D gene: TRBD1; CDR3 DNA: TGTGCCACCCGACAGGGGGGGAACACCGGGGAGCTGTTTTTT; CDR3 protein: CATRQGGNTGELFF
V gene: TRBV18; clone size: NA; J gene: TRBJ1-5; D gene: TRBD1; CDR3 DNA: TGTGCCAGCTCACCAACAGTCGGACAGGGGGAACGGGCCCAGCATTTT; CDR3 protein: CASSPTVGQGERAQHF
V gene: TRBV2; clone size: NA; J gene: TRBJ1-6; D gene: NA; CDR3 DNA: TGTGCCAGCAGTGAAAGCAACAGGGATAATTCACCCCTCCACTTT; CDR3 protein: CASSESNRDNSPLHF
V gene: TRBV5-1; clone size: NA; J gene: TRBJ2-7; D gene: NA; CDR3 DNA: TGCGCCAGCAGAAAGCGGGACGAGCAGTACTTC; CDR3 protein: CASRKRDEQYF
V gene: TRBV19; clone size: NA; J gene: TRBJ2-7; D gene: TRBD1; CDR3 DNA: TGTGCCAGTAGCCCTATTCCGGGACAGGGGGCCTACGAGCAGTACTTC; CDR3 protein: CASSPIPGQGAYEQYF
V gene: TRBV19; clone size: NA; J gene: TRBJ2-7; D gene: TRBD1; CDR3 DNA: TGTGCCAGTAGTGTCTCCCCGGGACAGGGTAGCGAGCAGTACTTC; CDR3 protein: CASSVSPGQGSEQYF
V gene: TRBV4-3; clone size: NA; J gene: TRBJ1-2; D gene: NA; CDR3 DNA: TGCGCCAGCAGCCAAGCGGGGTCCTATGGCTACACCTTC; CDR3 protein: CASSQAGSYGYTF
V gene: TRBV6-5; clone size: NA; J gene: TRBJ2-3; D gene: TRBD2; CDR3 DNA: TGTGCCAGCAGAAGCGGGGGCACAGATACGCAGTATTTT; CDR3 protein: CASRSGGTDTQYF
V gene: TRBV7-8; clone size: NA; J gene: TRBJ2-7; D gene: TRBD1; CDR3 DNA: TGTGCCAGCAGCTCTTACGACAGGGGCGTTTACGAGCAGTACTTC; CDR3 protein: CASSSYDRGVYEQYF
V gene: TRBV13; clone size: NA; J gene: TRBJ1-2; D gene: NA; CDR3 DNA: TGTGCCAATACACGAATCTATGGCTACACCTTC; CDR3 protein: CANTRIYGYTF
V gene: TRBV5-1; clone size: once; J gene: TRBJ2-3; D gene: TRBD2; CDR3 DNA: TGCGCCAGCACTAGCCTAGCGGCTAGCACAGATACGCAGTATTTT; CDR3 protein: CASTSLAASTDTQYF
V gene: TRBV7-8; clone size: medium-sized; J gene: TRBJ1-1; D gene: NA; CDR3 DNA: TGTGCCAGCAGCTTAGAGGCAGGAAACACTGAAGCTTTCTTT; CDR3 protein: CASSLEAGNTEAFF
V gene: TRBV4-1; clone size: once; J gene: TRBJ2-3; D gene: NA; CDR3 DNA: TGCGCCAGCAGCCAACTACTAGCTAGCACAGATACGCAGTATTTT; CDR3 protein: CASSQLLASTDTQYF
V gene: TRBV18; clone size: NA; J gene: TRBJ1-4; D gene: NA; CDR3 DNA: TGTGCCAGCTCACCATATCGCCGGGAGCGTGAAAAACTGTTTTTT; CDR3 protein: CASSPYRREREKLFF
V gene: TRBV4-1; clone size: NA; J gene: TRBJ1-5; D gene: NA; CDR3 DNA: TGCGCCAGCAGCCAAGAAGACAGGATTCAGCCCCAGCATTTT; CDR3 protein: CASSQEDRIQPQHF
V gene: TRBV4-1; clone size: NA; J gene: TRBJ2-3; D gene: TRBD2; CDR3 DNA: TGCGCCAGCAGGCGGGGCGGGCTAGCGGGGACCACAGATACGCAGTATTTT; CDR3 protein: CASRRGGLAGTTDTQYF
V gene: TRBV2; clone size: NA; J gene: TRBJ2-1; D gene: NA; CDR3 DNA: TGTGCCAGCAGTGAGATGCAGGGGACCTACAATGAGCAGTTCTTC; CDR3 protein: CASSEMQGTYNEQFF
V gene: TRBV19; clone size: NA; J gene: TRBJ1-3; D gene: NA; CDR3 DNA: TGTGCCAGTATGAGAGGCCCCAGCTCTGGAAACACCATATATTTT; CDR3 protein: CASMRGPSSGNTIYF
V gene: TRBV2; clone size: NA; J gene: TRBJ2-5; D gene: TRBD1; CDR3 DNA: TGTGCCAGCACCAGGGGGACAGGGGAGACCCAGTACTTC; CDR3 protein: CASTRGTGETQYF
V gene: TRBV30; clone size: NA; J gene: TRBJ1-5; D gene: NA; CDR3 DNA: TGTGCCTGGACTAAGGGGGTCAGCAATCAGCCCCAGCATTTT; CDR3 protein: CAWTKGVSNQPQHF
V gene: TRBV9; clone size: once; J gene: TRBJ2-1; D gene: TRBD2; CDR3 DNA: TGTGCCAGCAGCGTAGCCCTGAGCGGGGGGTGGGATGAGCAGTTCTTC; CDR3 protein: CASSVALSGGWDEQFF
V gene: TRBV18; clone size: NA; J gene: TRBJ2-1; D gene: NA; CDR3 DNA: TGTGCCAGCTCACCACCAAATGGCGGGATCCATGAGCAGTTCTTC; CDR3 protein: CASSPPNGGIHEQFF